This entry features one T cell receptor (beta chain) sequence. Antigen: not known. The CDR3 covers 17 residues. Germline CDR1 and CDR2: PRHDT and FYEKMQ (reference sequence). Trimming left V 5 bases short and J 0 bases short, with 17 bases between. This entry comes from a study of cytomegalovirus exposure and HLA in healthy donors. General observations from the study: Per published reports, the classifier diagnosed cytomegalovirus status with high specificity and sensitivity. The productive fraction for most TCR beta V segments was about 90% or about 30% in an earlier analysis.

PCR was performed using 60 Vbeta and 13 Jbeta primers. Some clones are missing from TCRdb's copy, which holds only in-frame ones; the method was immunoSEQ multiplex PCR. The data contain under 150,000 clones, around 83% of them seen just once; the ten biggest clones take up over 1%. The source is a male donor in good health and CMV-seropositive. The V call is TRBV13, the J call TRBJ1-3, with D unresolved. Sequenced sample: PBMCs. CDR3: CASSHFSGTSSGNTIYF. In DNA, the CDR3 is TGTGCCAGCAGCCACTTTTCCGGAACTAGCTCTGGAAACACCATATATTTT.